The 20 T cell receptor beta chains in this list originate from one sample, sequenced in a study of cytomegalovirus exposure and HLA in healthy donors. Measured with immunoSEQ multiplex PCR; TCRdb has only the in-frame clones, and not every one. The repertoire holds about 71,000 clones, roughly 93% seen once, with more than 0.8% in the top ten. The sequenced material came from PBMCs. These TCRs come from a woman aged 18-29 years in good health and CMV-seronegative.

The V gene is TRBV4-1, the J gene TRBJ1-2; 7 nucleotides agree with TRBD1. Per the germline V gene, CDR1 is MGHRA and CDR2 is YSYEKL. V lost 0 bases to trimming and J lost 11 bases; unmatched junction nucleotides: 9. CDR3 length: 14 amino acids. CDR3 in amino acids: CASSQDGEGGKYTF. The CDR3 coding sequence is TGCGCCAGCAGCCAAGATGGGGAAGGGGGCAAGTACACCTTC.

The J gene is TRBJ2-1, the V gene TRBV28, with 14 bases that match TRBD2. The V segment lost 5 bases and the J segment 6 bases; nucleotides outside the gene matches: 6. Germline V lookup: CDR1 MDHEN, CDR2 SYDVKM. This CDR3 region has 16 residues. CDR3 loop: CASSPGGLAGGNEQFF. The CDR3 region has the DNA TGTGCCAGCAGTCCGGGAGGACTAGCGGGGGGCAATGAGCAGTTCTTC.

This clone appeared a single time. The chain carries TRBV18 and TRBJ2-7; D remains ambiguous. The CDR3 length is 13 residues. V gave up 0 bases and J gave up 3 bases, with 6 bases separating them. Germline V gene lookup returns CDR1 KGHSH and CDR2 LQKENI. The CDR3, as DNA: TGTGCCAGCTCACCACCTAGGAGCTACGAGCAGTACTTC. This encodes CASSPPRSYEQYF.

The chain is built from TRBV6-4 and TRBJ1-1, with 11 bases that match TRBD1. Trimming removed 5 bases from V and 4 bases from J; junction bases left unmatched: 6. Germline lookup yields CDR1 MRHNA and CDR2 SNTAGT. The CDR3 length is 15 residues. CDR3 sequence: CASSPGQGEGTEAFF. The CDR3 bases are TGTGCCAGCAGTCCGGGACAGGGGGAAGGCACTGAAGCTTTCTTT.

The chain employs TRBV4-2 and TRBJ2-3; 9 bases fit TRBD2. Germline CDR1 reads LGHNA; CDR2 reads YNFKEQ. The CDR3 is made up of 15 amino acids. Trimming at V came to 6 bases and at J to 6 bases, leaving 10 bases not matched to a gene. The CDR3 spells CASSQIAGAGDTQYF. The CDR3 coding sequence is TGTGCCAGCAGTCAAATAGCGGGGGCAGGGGATACGCAGTATTTT.

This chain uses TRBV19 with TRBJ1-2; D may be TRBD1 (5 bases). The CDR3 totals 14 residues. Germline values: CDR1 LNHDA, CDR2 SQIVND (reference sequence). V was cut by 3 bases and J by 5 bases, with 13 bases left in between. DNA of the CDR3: TGTGCCAGTAGTATGCCAGGGATGAGGTATGGCTACACCTTC. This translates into CASSMPGMRYGYTF. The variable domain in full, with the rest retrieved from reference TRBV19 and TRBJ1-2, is DGGITQSPKYLFRKEGQNVTLSCEQNLNHDAMYWYRQDPGQGLRLIYYSQIVNDFQKGDIAEGYSVSREKKESFPLTVTSAQKNPTAFYLCASSMPGMRYGYTFGSGTRLTVV.

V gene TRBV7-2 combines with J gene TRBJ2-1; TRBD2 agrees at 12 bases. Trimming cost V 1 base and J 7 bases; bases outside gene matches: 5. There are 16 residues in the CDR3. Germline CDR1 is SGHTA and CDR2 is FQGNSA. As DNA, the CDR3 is TGTGCCAGCAGCTTAGAGCTAGCGGGGGGGTTTAATGAGCAGTTCTTC. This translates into CASSLELAGGFNEQFF.

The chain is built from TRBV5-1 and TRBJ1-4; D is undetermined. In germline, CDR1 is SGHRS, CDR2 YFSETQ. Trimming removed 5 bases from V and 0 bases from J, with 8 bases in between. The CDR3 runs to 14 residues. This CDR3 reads CASRADTTNEKLFF. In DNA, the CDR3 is TGCGCCAGCAGGGCAGACACAACTAATGAAAAACTGTTTTTT.

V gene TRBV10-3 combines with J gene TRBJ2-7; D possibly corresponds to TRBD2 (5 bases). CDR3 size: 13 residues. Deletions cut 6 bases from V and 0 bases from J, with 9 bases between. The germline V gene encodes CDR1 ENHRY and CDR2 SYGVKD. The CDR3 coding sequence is TGTGCCATCAGAGGACGGGGCTCCTACGAGCAGTACTTC. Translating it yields CAIRGRGSYEQYF.

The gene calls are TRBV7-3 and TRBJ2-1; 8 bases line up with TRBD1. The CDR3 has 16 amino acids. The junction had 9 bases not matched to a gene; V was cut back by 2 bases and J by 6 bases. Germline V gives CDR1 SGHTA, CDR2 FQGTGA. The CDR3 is CASSLRSGQVPNEQFF. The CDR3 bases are TGTGCCAGCAGCTTACGGTCGGGACAGGTCCCCAATGAGCAGTTCTTC.

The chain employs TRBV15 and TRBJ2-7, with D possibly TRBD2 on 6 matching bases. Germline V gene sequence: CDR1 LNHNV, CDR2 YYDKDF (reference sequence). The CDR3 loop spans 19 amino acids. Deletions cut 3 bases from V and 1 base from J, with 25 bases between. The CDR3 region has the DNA TGTGCCACCAGCAGGAAGACTAGTGGGATTCTAGGGACGTCCTACGAGCAGTACTTC. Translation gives CATSRKTSGILGTSYEQYF.

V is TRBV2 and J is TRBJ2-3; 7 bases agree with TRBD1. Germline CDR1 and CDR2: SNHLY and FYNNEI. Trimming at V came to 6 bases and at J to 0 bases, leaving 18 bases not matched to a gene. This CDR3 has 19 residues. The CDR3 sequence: CASRGFRDSGPASTDTQYF. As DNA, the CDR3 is TGTGCCAGCAGGGGTTTTCGGGACAGCGGTCCCGCTAGCACAGATACGCAGTATTTT. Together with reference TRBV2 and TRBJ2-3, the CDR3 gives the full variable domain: EPEVTQTPSHQVTQMGQEVILRCVPISNHLYFYWYRQILGQKVEFLVSFYNNEISEKSEIFDDQFSVERPDGSNFTLKIRSTKLEDSAMYFCASRGFRDSGPASTDTQYFGPGTRLTVL.

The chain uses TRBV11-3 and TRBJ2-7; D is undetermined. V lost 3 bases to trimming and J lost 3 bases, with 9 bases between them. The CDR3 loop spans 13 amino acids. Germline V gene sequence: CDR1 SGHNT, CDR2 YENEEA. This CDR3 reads CASSFGADYEQYF. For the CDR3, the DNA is TGTGCCAGCAGCTTTGGCGCGGACTACGAGCAGTACTTC.

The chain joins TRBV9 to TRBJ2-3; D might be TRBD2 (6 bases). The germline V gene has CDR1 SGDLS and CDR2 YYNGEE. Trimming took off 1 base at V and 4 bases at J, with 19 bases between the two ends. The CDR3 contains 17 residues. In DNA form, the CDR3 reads TGTGCCAGCAGCGTAAGGGGTAGGAGGGAAGGATCAGATACGCAGTATTTT. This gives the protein CASSVRGRREGSDTQYF.

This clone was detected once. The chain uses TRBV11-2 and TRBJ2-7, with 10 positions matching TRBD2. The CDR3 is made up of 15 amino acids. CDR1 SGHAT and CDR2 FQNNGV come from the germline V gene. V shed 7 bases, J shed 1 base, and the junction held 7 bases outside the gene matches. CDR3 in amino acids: CASTKGLADSYEQYF. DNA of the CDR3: TGTGCCAGCACTAAAGGACTAGCGGATTCCTACGAGCAGTACTTC.

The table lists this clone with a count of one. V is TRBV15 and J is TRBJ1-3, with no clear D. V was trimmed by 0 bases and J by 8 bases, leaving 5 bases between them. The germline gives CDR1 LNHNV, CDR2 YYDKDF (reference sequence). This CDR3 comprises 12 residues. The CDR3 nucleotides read TGTGCCACCAGCAGAGATCTAGACACCATATATTTT. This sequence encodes CATSRDLDTIYF.

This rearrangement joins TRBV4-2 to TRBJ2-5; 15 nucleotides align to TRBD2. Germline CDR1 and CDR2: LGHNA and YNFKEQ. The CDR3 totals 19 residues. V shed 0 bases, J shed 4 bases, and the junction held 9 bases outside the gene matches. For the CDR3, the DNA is TGTGCCAGCAGCCAAGATCGGCCCGGACTAGCGGGGGGGCGAGAGACCCAGTACTTC. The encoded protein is CASSQDRPGLAGGRETQYF.

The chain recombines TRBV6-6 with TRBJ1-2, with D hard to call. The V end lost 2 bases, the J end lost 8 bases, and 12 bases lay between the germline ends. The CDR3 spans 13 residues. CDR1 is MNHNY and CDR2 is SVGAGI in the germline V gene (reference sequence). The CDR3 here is CASSYAGPTGYTF. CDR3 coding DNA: TGTGCCAGCAGTTACGCAGGTCCTACCGGCTACACCTTC.

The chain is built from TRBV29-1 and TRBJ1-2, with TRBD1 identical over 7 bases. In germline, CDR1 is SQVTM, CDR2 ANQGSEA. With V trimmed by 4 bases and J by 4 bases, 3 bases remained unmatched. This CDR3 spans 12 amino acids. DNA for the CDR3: TGCAGCGTTGTACAGGGGAGCTATGGCTACACCTTC. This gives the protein CSVVQGSYGYTF.

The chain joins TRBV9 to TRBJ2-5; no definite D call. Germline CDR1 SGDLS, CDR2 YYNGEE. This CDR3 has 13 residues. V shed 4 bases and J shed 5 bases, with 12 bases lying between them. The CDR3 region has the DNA TGTGCCAGCAGCTCAACCGAGGTTGAGACCCAGTACTTC. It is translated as CASSSTEVETQYF.